This passage covers 18 T cell receptor beta chains from one sample sequenced in a study of blood T cell repertoires in COVID-19. The protocol was immunoSEQ multiplex PCR, while the TCRdb copy is restricted to in-frame clones and leaves out a portion. The sample carries tens of thousands of clones, roughly 84% recorded once. The sequenced material came from peripheral blood. The receptors shown here come from a man aged 50-60 years with acute or convalescent COVID-19.

This chain joins TRBV2 and TRBJ2-3, with 9 bases that match TRBD1. V was pared by 8 bases and J by 6 bases, with 3 bases of the junction left unmatched. The CDR3 consists of 12 residues. CDR1 and CDR2 (germline): SNHLY, FYNNEI. CDR3 bases: TGTGCCAGCGGGACAGGGCTCGATACGCAGTATTTT. It translates to CASGTGLDTQYF. The whole variable domain, remainder taken from reference TRBV2 and TRBJ2-3, is EPEVTQTPSHQVTQMGQEVILRCVPISNHLYFYWYRQILGQKVEFLVSFYNNEISEKSEIFDDQFSVERPDGSNFTLKIRSTKLEDSAMYFCASGTGLDTQYFGPGTRLTVL.

The chain has TRBV7-9 and TRBJ1-1; TRBD1 might be the D (5 bases). Trimming shortened V by 0 bases and J by 2 bases, and 16 bases separated the two germline ends. The CDR3 has 17 residues. Germline V lookup: CDR1 SEHNR, CDR2 FQNEAQ (reference sequence). Here the CDR3 reads CASSLAPFSGVNTEAFF. For the CDR3, the DNA is TGTGCCAGCAGCTTAGCCCCCTTTTCGGGGGTCAACACTGAAGCTTTCTTT.

V and J are TRBV6-6 and TRBJ1-5, with 9 bases matching TRBD1. V trimming: 6 bases; J trimming: 7 bases; junction bases outside the gene matches: 10. The CDR3 totals 15 residues. Germline lookup yields CDR1 MNHNY and CDR2 SVGAGI (reference sequence). CDR3 protein: CASSNPQGAAQPQHF. The CDR3 DNA reads TGTGCCAGCAGCAACCCACAGGGGGCAGCCCAGCCCCAGCATTTT.

This rearrangement joins TRBV27 to TRBJ1-2, with 7 nucleotides matching TRBD1. The CDR3 has 15 residues. Per germline, CDR1 MNHEY and CDR2 SMNVEV (reference sequence). Losses at the gene ends were 6 bases for V and 2 bases for J; bases not matched to a gene: 9. The CDR3 nucleotides read TGTGCCAGCAGCACCGGGACAGCTTACAACTATGGCTACACCTTC. Translating gives CASSTGTAYNYGYTF.

The CDR3 DNA follows: TGCGCCAGCAGCTTGGGGCGACAGGGGGCGCGGCGGGGTAATGAAAAACTGTTTTTT. This codes for CASSLGRQGARRGNEKLFF. The chain couples TRBV5-1 to TRBJ1-4; 10 positions match TRBD1. This CDR3 has 19 amino acids. V lost 0 bases to trimming and J lost 4 bases; unmatched junction nucleotides: 12. Germline loops: CDR1 SGHRS, CDR2 YFSETQ.

This clone has more than one count but fewer than ten. The chain links TRBV4-1 to TRBJ1-2; 8 bases match TRBD1. Germline assignment: CDR1 MGHRA and CDR2 YSYEKL. V was clipped by 3 bases and J by 1 base; unmatched bases: 10. CDR3 length equals 17 residues. The CDR3 coding sequence is TGCGCCAGCAGCCACGGACAGGGCGAGCTGGGTAACTATGGCTACACCTTC. It is translated as CASSHGQGELGNYGYTF.

This CDR3 is CAIRGLLDQPQHF. The CDR3 nucleotides read TGTGCCATCAGGGGACTTTTGGATCAGCCCCAGCATTTT. This rearrangement joins TRBV10-3 to TRBJ1-5; TRBD1 might be the D (5 bases). This CDR3 contains 13 residues. V was cut by 6 bases and J by 5 bases, with 11 bases left in between. The V gene's germline CDR1 is ENHRY and CDR2 SYGVKD.

The J gene is TRBJ1-1, the V gene TRBV6-5, with D perhaps TRBD1 (6 bases). This CDR3 is 13 amino acids long. Between the trimmed V and J ends, which lost 8 bases and 1 base, there was a span of 11 bases. CDR1 is MNHEY and CDR2 is SVGAGI in the germline V gene. CDR3 coding DNA: TGTGCCAGCGGGAAGGGACAGAACACTGAAGCTTTCTTT. Its protein is CASGKGQNTEAFF.

The chain joins TRBV5-1 to TRBJ2-2; 13 bases map to TRBD2. The CDR3 covers 17 residues. J lost 5 bases, V lost 2 bases, and 6 bases had no gene match. From germline, CDR1 is SGHRS and CDR2 YFSETQ. CDR3 coding DNA: TGCGCCAGCAGCTTACTAGGACTAGCGGGAGTTACCGGGGAGCTGTTTTTT. Amino acid sequence: CASSLLGLAGVTGELFF. The variable domain in full, completed from reference TRBV5-1 and TRBJ2-2, reads KAGVTQTPRYLIKTRGQQVTLSCSPISGHRSVSWYQQTPGQGLQFLFEYFSETQRNKGNFPGRFSGRQFSNSRSEMNVSTLELGDSALYLCASSLLGLAGVTGELFFGEGSRLTVL.

The V call is TRBV5-1, the J call TRBJ2-3; 9 bases align to TRBD2. Germline V gives CDR1 SGHRS, CDR2 YFSETQ. J lost 2 bases, V lost 0 bases, and 1 base had no gene match. This CDR3 spans 15 amino acids. The CDR3 loop reads CASSLERGVTDTQYF. CDR3 bases: TGCGCCAGCAGCTTGGAGCGGGGGGTCACAGATACGCAGTATTTT. The whole variable domain, filled in from reference TRBV5-1 and TRBJ2-3, reads KAGVTQTPRYLIKTRGQQVTLSCSPISGHRSVSWYQQTPGQGLQFLFEYFSETQRNKGNFPGRFSGRQFSNSRSEMNVSTLELGDSALYLCASSLERGVTDTQYFGPGTRLTVL.

V is TRBV4-1 and J is TRBJ1-6; D is uncertain. The germline V and J ends were trimmed by 0 bases and 11 bases, with 8 bases remaining between them. The germline V gene has CDR1 MGHRA and CDR2 YSYEKL. CDR3 length: 13 amino acids. In nucleotides, the CDR3 is TGCGCCAGCAGCCAAGATTGGGCAACACCCCTCCACTTT. Amino acid sequence: CASSQDWATPLHF.

The V call is TRBV6-5, the J call TRBJ1-6; D ambiguous. Germline V gene data show CDR1 as MNHEY and CDR2 as SVGAGI. This CDR3 comprises 14 residues. Trimming took 8 bases from V and 6 from J, leaving 14 bases between them. CDR3 DNA: TGTGCCAGCTCCACGGGTCAAGTTAATTCACCCCTCCACTTT. It yields the protein CASSTGQVNSPLHF.

The CDR3 is CASSGTQGANSPLHF. The CDR3 DNA reads TGTGCCAGCAGTGGAACTCAGGGGGCGAATTCACCCCTCCACTTT. V gene TRBV28 combines with J gene TRBJ1-6; 8 positions agree with TRBD1. CDR3 length: 15 amino acids. J was trimmed by 7 bases and V by 5 bases; bases with no gene match: 7. CDR1 is MDHEN and CDR2 is SYDVKM in the germline V gene.

V gene TRBV7-9 combines with J gene TRBJ1-5; 7 bases fit TRBD1. CDR1 and CDR2 from the germline V gene are SEHNR and FQNEAQ (reference sequence). V shed 5 bases and J 5 bases; nucleotides not matched to a gene: 6. The CDR3 loop spans 14 amino acids. The CDR3 loop reads CASSPTGEHQPQHF. CDR3 nucleotides: TGTGCCAGCAGCCCTACAGGGGAACATCAGCCCCAGCATTTT.

V is TRBV9 and J is TRBJ1-6, with a tentative D call TRBD1 (5 bases). The CDR3 contains 15 residues. Germline V CDR1 and CDR2: SGDLS, YYNGEE. V lost 1 base and J lost 6, with 11 bases in between. CDR3 sequence (DNA): TGTGCCAGCAGCGTAAGTGGAGGGGTTAATTCACCCCTCCACTTT. It specifies CASSVSGGVNSPLHF.

The chain joins TRBV19 to TRBJ2-2, with 7 bases aligning to TRBD1. The CDR3 extends over 12 amino acids. Germline values: CDR1 LNHDA, CDR2 SQIVND (reference sequence). Trimming at V came to 5 bases and at J to 15 bases, leaving 9 bases not matched to a gene. The CDR3 bases are TGTGCCAGTAGTCGCTCCTCCGGGACAGTGTTTTTT. Amino acids: CASSRSSGTVFF.

The chain uses TRBV4-1 and TRBJ1-3; D gene uncertain. V was trimmed by 1 base and J by 0 bases, leaving 13 bases between them. Germline V CDR1 and CDR2: MGHRA, YSYEKL. The CDR3 sequence is 17 residues long. The CDR3 region is CASSQGERIYSGNTIYF. For the CDR3, the DNA is TGCGCCAGCAGCCAAGGGGAGAGGATCTACTCTGGAAACACCATATATTTT.

V usage is TRBV19 and J usage is TRBJ1-5; 8 bases match TRBD1. CDR1 LNHDA and CDR2 SQIVND come from the germline V gene (reference sequence). With 8 bases clipped from V and 5 bases from J, the junction kept 8 bases outside the gene matches. The CDR3 totals 14 residues. CDR3 amino acids: CASRDRHGDQPQHF. The CDR3 DNA is TGTGCCAGTCGGGACAGGCATGGTGATCAGCCCCAGCATTTT.